The 8 T cell receptor beta chains below come from one sample, sequenced in a study of blood T cell repertoires in COVID-19. Some clones are missing from TCRdb's copy, which holds only in-frame ones; the method was immunoSEQ multiplex PCR. The sample holds 300,000 or so clones, around 87% seen once. Specimen: peripheral blood. These receptors were obtained from a woman aged 50 to 65 who had recovered from COVID-19.

The gene calls are TRBV5-8 and TRBJ2-7; D may be TRBD1 (5 bases). The length of the CDR3 is 15 residues. Trimming removed 0 bases from V and 2 bases from J, with 12 bases in between. The germline gives CDR1 SGHTS, CDR2 YDEGEE. This CDR3 reads CASSLAGRATYEQYF. In DNA form, the CDR3 reads TGTGCCAGCAGCTTGGCGGGCAGGGCCACCTACGAGCAGTACTTC.

V is TRBV9 and J is TRBJ1-2; D might be TRBD1 (5 bases). Germline V CDR1 and CDR2: SGDLS, YYNGEE. V was cut by 5 bases and J by 4 bases, with 12 bases left in between. The CDR3 length is 13 residues. The CDR3 nucleotides read TGTGCCAGCAGTCAAAGGGGATCCTATGGCTACACCTTC. This encodes CASSQRGSYGYTF.

The J gene is TRBJ1-6, the V gene TRBV19; 9 bases map to TRBD1. This CDR3 spans 15 amino acids. The trim removed 4 bases at V and 9 bases at J, leaving 7 bases unmatched. In germline, CDR1 is LNHDA, CDR2 SQIVND (reference sequence). The DNA of the CDR3 is TGTGCCAGTAGTACGATGGACAGGGGAACTTCACCCCTCCACTTT. Amino acid sequence: CASSTMDRGTSPLHF.

J is TRBJ2-3 and V is TRBV27; TRBD1 matches at 8 bases. Germline loops: CDR1 MNHEY, CDR2 SMNVEV (reference sequence). This CDR3 region has 14 residues. V lost 5 bases and J lost 1; bases outside the gene matches: 2. This CDR3 is CASSLQGGTDTQYF. The DNA of the CDR3 is TGTGCCAGCAGTCTACAGGGGGGCACAGATACGCAGTATTTT.

The chain couples TRBV3-1 (or the pseudogene TRBV3-2) to TRBJ2-1, with a tentative D call TRBD2 (6 bases). Germline-derived CDR1 and CDR2 are LGHDT and YNNKEL (reference sequence). There are 14 residues in the CDR3. V lost 4 bases to trimming and J lost 4 bases, with 11 bases between them. The CDR3 sequence is CASSPSAGYNEQFF. The DNA of the CDR3 is TGTGCCAGCAGCCCCTCTGCGGGATACAATGAGCAGTTCTTC.

The sample holds one count of this clone. The V and J genes are TRBV5-1 and TRBJ2-1; possible D gene TRBD2, 6 bases. Germline V gene lookup returns CDR1 SGHRS and CDR2 YFSETQ. The CDR3 has 16 amino acids. Between the trimmed V and J ends, which lost 4 bases and 0 bases, there was a span of 14 bases. The CDR3 DNA is TGCGCCAGCAGCGAATTCGGGACTGGCTCCTACAATGAGCAGTTCTTC. Encoded protein: CASSEFGTGSYNEQFF.

The V call is TRBV19, the J call TRBJ2-3; 15 nucleotides align to TRBD2. Germline lookup yields CDR1 LNHDA and CDR2 SQIVND (reference sequence). This CDR3 comprises 15 residues. Trimming took 5 bases from V and 5 from J; bases not matched to a gene: 2. In nucleotides, the CDR3 is TGTGCCAGTAGTGTGGGACTAGCGGGAGGAGATACGCAGTATTTT. It translates to CASSVGLAGGDTQYF.

The chain recombines TRBV5-6 with TRBJ1-5, with 7 positions matching TRBD1. Per the germline V gene, CDR1 is SGHDT and CDR2 is YYEEEE. This CDR3 has 14 residues. Trimming removed 2 bases from V and 1 base from J; junction bases left unmatched: 0. CDR3 residues: CASSFRGSNQPQHF. The DNA of the CDR3 is TGTGCCAGCAGCTTCAGGGGGAGCAATCAGCCCCAGCATTTT.